These 29 T cell receptor beta chains came from one sample sequenced in a study of post-analysis software for immune sequencing data (dated by TCRdb to the mid-2010s). Beyond this particular receptor, the publication reports: Significantly higher frequencies in patients than in controls were found for several TRBV segments, including TRBV5-6, TRBV5-1 and TRBV20-1.

Libraries were made using PCR. Instrument used: Illumina HiSeq 2500. To reduce PCR and sequencing biases, unique molecular identifiers were built into the TCR beta cDNA libraries. TCRdb reprocessed the public reads (quality trimming at Q25 with fastp, clone calling with MiXCR) and kept in-frame beta chains. Identical CDR3 protein sequences are pooled into one entry, listed with their most common genes and DNA. This sample holds a few hundred thousand distinct CDR3 sequences; 30% to 45% were observed only once. The top ten hold under 5% of the sample. No antigens are known for them. What was sequenced was blood. The receptors shown here come from a girl under 18 with multiple sclerosis.

A word on this clonotype: Since a much larger clone is just one base distant, this may be a read error. The rearrangement joins TRBV12-3 or TRBV12-4 to TRBJ2-5; 8 bases are shared with TRBD2. The J segment lost 11 bases and the V segment lost 4 bases, leaving 9 bases of the junction unmatched. There are 13 residues in the CDR3. The CDR3 sequence is CASSSSGRDEQYF. DNA of the CDR3: TGTGCCAGCAGTTCCTCCGGGAGGGATGAGCAGTACTTC.

The CDR3 loop reads CATSRGQGKGIYGYTF. In DNA form, the CDR3 reads TGTGCCACCAGCAGAGGACAGGGGAAGGGTATCTATGGCTACACCTTC. The chain couples TRBV15 to TRBJ1-2; 8 nucleotides match TRBD1. This CDR3 region has 16 residues. V dropped 1 base and J dropped 4; count of bases not matched to a gene: 8. CDR1 LNHNV and CDR2 YYDKDF come from the germline V gene (reference sequence).

This clonotype was seen repeatedly, ten times or more. The chain is built from TRBV12-3 or TRBV12-4 and TRBJ1-2; D possibly corresponds to TRBD1 (6 bases). This CDR3 is 14 amino acids long. The germline V and J ends were trimmed by 6 bases and 3 bases, with 14 bases remaining between them. CDR3 DNA: TGTGCCAGCAGGGGACACGCAGCCTACTATGGCTACACCTTC. It is translated as CASRGHAAYYGYTF.

This clonotype was counted only a few times. V and J are TRBV7-3 and TRBJ2-2; D could derive from TRBD1 or TRBD2 (5 bases each). This CDR3 spans 16 amino acids. Trimming pared 5 bases from V and 0 bases from J, leaving 13 bases between. Looked up from germline, CDR1 is SGHTA and CDR2 is FQGTGA. This CDR3 is CASSQTGDANTGELFF. In nucleotides, the CDR3 is TGTGCCAGCAGCCAGACCGGGGACGCGAACACCGGGGAGCTGTTTTTT. The whole variable domain, remainder taken from reference TRBV7-3 and TRBJ2-2, is GAGVSQTPSNKVTEKGKYVELRCDPISGHTALYWYRQSLGQGPEFLIYFQGTGAADDSGLPNDRFFAVRPEGSVSTLKIQRTERGDSAVYLCASSQTGDANTGELFFGEGSRLTVL.

V usage is TRBV12-3 or TRBV12-4 and J usage is TRBJ1-2; the D is unclear. This CDR3 comprises 15 residues. Trimming pared 6 bases from V and 8 bases from J, leaving 22 bases between. This CDR3 reads CASSTSSVVRSGYTF. In DNA form, the CDR3 reads TGTGCCAGCAGCACGTCCTCAGTGGTACGATCCGGCTACACCTTC.

The table lists this clonotype with a few counts. The chain has TRBV7-3 and TRBJ2-3; 12 nucleotides match TRBD2. Germline trimming cut 4 bases from V and 6 bases from J; bases unmatched to any gene: 14. The CDR3 runs 18 residues. Germline V lookup: CDR1 SGHTA, CDR2 FQGTGA. CDR3 residues: CASSSRKLAGGVGDTQYF. The CDR3 coding sequence is TGTGCCAGCAGCTCGCGCAAGCTAGCGGGAGGGGTCGGGGATACGCAGTATTTT.

The sample holds many counts of this clonotype. The CDR3 reads CASSFLKGHLGYTF. In DNA, the CDR3 is TGTGCCAGCAGCTTCCTCAAGGGGCATTTAGGCTACACCTTC. The chain is built from TRBV7-9 and TRBJ1-2, with D possibly matching TRBD1 (5 bases). Germline V gives CDR1 SEHNR, CDR2 FQNEAQ (reference sequence). The V end was cut by 3 bases, the J end by 8 bases, with 16 bases between. The CDR3 is made up of 14 amino acids.

Turning to this clonotype: At one of its ends the junction is not consistent with the germline gene, which may arise from a read error. The rearrangement uses TRBV6-6 and TRBJ1-4; D gene ambiguous. Germline CDR1 is MNHNY and CDR2 is SVGAGI (reference sequence). CDR3 length: 12 amino acids. This CDR3 is CASSYSNEKRFF. CDR3 nucleotides: TGTGCCAGCAGTTACTCGAATGAAAAACGGTTTTTT.

This clonotype was seen once. Relative to the germline gene, one junction end is altered; a read error may explain this. The chain is built from TRBV7-9 and TRBJ2-1; 10 bases agree with TRBD2. This CDR3 contains 15 residues. CDR1 SEHNR and CDR2 FQNEAQ come from the germline V gene (reference sequence). The CDR3 spells CASSLGAGGHDEQFF. The CDR3 nucleotides are TGTGCCAGCAGCCTGGGAGCGGGAGGGCACGATGAGCAGTTTTTC.

This clonotype was counted at least ten times. This chain connects TRBV24-1 to TRBJ2-5, with TRBD1 as a possible D gene (5 bases). This CDR3 comprises 11 residues. Germline lookup yields CDR1 KGHDR and CDR2 SFDVKD. Trimming removed 5 bases from V and 5 bases from J, with 5 bases in between. CDR3 sequence reads: CATSAGETQYF. CDR3 bases: TGTGCCACCAGTGCAGGGGAGACCCAGTACTTC.

This clonotype was observed at least ten times. The rearrangement uses TRBV5-1 and TRBJ1-2; weak D call: TRBD1 (5 bases). Germline CDR1 reads SGHRS; CDR2 reads YFSETQ. V was cut by 4 bases and J by 2 bases, with 18 bases left in between. This CDR3 is 16 amino acids long. Written as DNA, the CDR3 is TGCGCCAGCAGCCCGTTCACCGGGGGTGGCAACTATGGCTACACCTTC. Its translation: CASSPFTGGGNYGYTF.

This clonotype came up many times. A much larger clone sits a single nucleotide away, making a read error possible. The chain has TRBV6-6 and TRBJ2-5; TRBD2 aligns across 10 bases. The germline V gene encodes CDR1 MNHNY and CDR2 SVGAGI (reference sequence). Germline trimming cut 2 bases from V and 5 bases from J; bases unmatched to any gene: 5. The CDR3 length is 15 residues. CDR3 amino acids: CASSYASGSRETQYF. The CDR3 DNA sequence: TGTGCCAGCAGTTACGCTAGCGGGAGCCGCGAGACCCAGTACTTC.

The V and J genes are TRBV7-2 and TRBJ2-3; weak D call: TRBD1 (6 bases). With 5 bases removed from V and 0 bases from J, the gap between germline ends came to 12 bases. This CDR3 spans 15 amino acids. CDR1 is SGHTA, CDR2 FQGNSA, per germline. The CDR3 is CASSHGQSSTDTQYF. The CDR3 DNA reads TGTGCCAGCAGCCATGGACAGTCTAGCACAGATACGCAGTATTTT. Based on the CDR3 plus reference TRBV7-2 and TRBJ2-3, the full variable domain is GAGVSQSPSNKVTEKGKDVELRCDPISGHTALYWYRQSLGQGLEFLIYFQGNSAPDKSGLPSDRFSAERTGGSVSTLTIQRTQQEDSAVYLCASSHGQSSTDTQYFGPGTRLTVL.

The chain links TRBV11-2 to TRBJ2-4; 7 bases agree with TRBD2. J lost 0 bases, V lost 0 bases, and 14 bases had no gene match. The V gene's germline CDR1 is SGHAT and CDR2 FQNNGV. CDR3 length: 20 amino acids. CDR3 residues: CASSLDAPGRGGIAKNIQYF. CDR3 coding DNA: TGTGCCAGCAGCTTAGATGCCCCCGGGCGGGGAGGGATAGCCAAAAACATTCAGTACTTC. The full variable domain, its missing parts supplied by reference TRBV11-2 and TRBJ2-4, is EAGVAQSPRYKIIEKRQSVAFWCNPISGHATLYWYQQILGQGPKLLIQFQNNGVVDDSQLPKDRFSAERLKGVDSTLKIQPAKLEDSAVYLCASSLDAPGRGGIAKNIQYFGAGTRLSVL.

The chain is built from TRBV6-1 and TRBJ2-1; 10 bases are shared with TRBD2. Germline CDR1 MNHNS, CDR2 SASEGT. The CDR3 has 17 amino acids. V lost 5 bases to trimming and J lost 4 bases; unmatched junction nucleotides: 11. The chain's CDR3 is CASSQHPPAGGYNEQFF. CDR3 DNA sequence: TGTGCCAGCAGTCAACACCCCCCAGCGGGGGGGTACAATGAGCAGTTCTTC.

Concerning this clonotype itself: This could be a read error, since a much larger clone is one nucleotide away. J is TRBJ2-4 and V is TRBV20-1, with TRBD2 as a possible D gene (6 bases). The last part of the DNA fits TRBJ2-5 better; the J call may be wrong. CDR1 is DFQATT and CDR2 is SNEGSKA in the germline V gene (reference sequence). There are 13 residues in the CDR3. CDR3 loop: CSARGLTRETQYF. CDR3 in DNA: TGCAGTGCTAGGGGACTTACGCGAGAGACCCAGTACTTC.

This chain links TRBV4-1 with TRBJ2-2, with D perhaps TRBD1 (5 bases). Germline V CDR1 and CDR2: MGHRA, YSYEKL. The germline V and J ends were trimmed by 10 bases and 3 bases, with 15 bases remaining between them. The CDR3 has 14 amino acids. The CDR3 bases are TGCGCCACCGAAGGGCAGGGATACACCGGGGAGCTGTTTTTT. Its protein product is CATEGQGYTGELFF.

This clonotype has ten or more counts. The chain employs TRBV12-3 or TRBV12-4 and TRBJ1-5; D gene unclear. Trimming pared 3 bases from V and 4 bases from J, leaving 10 bases between. This CDR3 spans 14 amino acids. The CDR3 loop is CASSLSVANQPQHF. CDR3 nucleotides: TGTGCCAGCAGTTTGAGCGTAGCTAATCAGCCCCAGCATTTT.

The chain links TRBV14 to TRBJ2-3; D not resolved. Germline CDR1 and CDR2: SGHDN and FVKESK. Between the trimmed V and J ends, which lost 8 bases and 4 bases, there was a span of 16 bases. The CDR3 spans 14 residues. CDR3: CASARRSNPDTQYF. For the CDR3, the DNA is TGTGCCAGCGCCAGAAGGTCAAATCCAGATACGCAGTATTTT.

This clonotype was counted once. One base away lies a much larger clone, so this may be a sequencing read error. V and J are TRBV18 and TRBJ2-7; tentative D call: TRBD1 (6 bases). The CDR3 is 13 amino acids. Per germline, CDR1 KGHSH and CDR2 LQKENI. The CDR3 is CAGSRDMSYEQYF. The CDR3 DNA is TGTGCCGGCTCACGGGACATGTCCTACGAGCAGTACTTC.

The chain recombines TRBV20-1 with TRBJ2-1; D perhaps matches TRBD2 (6 bases). The germline V and J ends were trimmed by 5 bases and 6 bases, with 17 bases remaining between them. The CDR3 has 14 residues. Germline V gives CDR1 DFQATT, CDR2 SNEGSKA (reference sequence). The CDR3 DNA reads as TGCAGTGCTCGGGACTCGGCTCGGGGCAATGAGCAGTTCTTC. Translation gives CSARDSARGNEQFF.

Many counts were recorded for this clonotype. V and J are TRBV20-1 and TRBJ2-4; D is uncertain. Germline CDR1 is DFQATT and CDR2 is SNEGSKA (reference sequence). This CDR3 has 14 residues. V dropped 2 bases and J dropped 2 bases, with 10 bases sitting between them. Here the CDR3 reads CSARSPGSKNIQYF. The CDR3, as DNA: TGCAGTGCTAGATCTCCCGGGTCCAAAAACATTCAGTACTTC.

Points on this clonotype: This may be a read error, as it is one base from a much larger clone. The chain couples TRBV7-6 to TRBJ2-7; TRBD1 is a possible D gene (6 bases). The V gene lost 1 base and the J gene lost 7 bases, with 14 bases spanning the gap. CDR1 is SGHVS and CDR2 is FNYEAQ in the germline V gene. This CDR3 comprises 14 residues. The CDR3 sequence is CASSLEQGYNEQYF. In DNA, the CDR3 is TGTGCCAGCAGCTTAGAACAGGGCTACAATGAGCAGTACTTC.

In its sample, this clonotype was seen a few times. This sequence may be a read error, since a much larger clone differs from it by one base. The chain links TRBV6-5 to TRBJ2-3, with TRBD2 as a possible D gene (5 bases). The ends were cut back, 5 bases at V and 2 bases at J, with 14 bases in the middle. Germline values: CDR1 MNHEY, CDR2 SVGAGI. This CDR3 comprises 15 residues. The CDR3: CASSTSGAHTDTQYF. In DNA form, the CDR3 reads TGTGCCAGCAGTACCAGCGGAGCCCACACAGATACGCAGTATTTT.

This clonotype has at least ten counts. The chain uses TRBV7-3 and TRBJ2-1, with 8 bases that match TRBD2. Germline trimming cut 6 bases from V and 2 bases from J; bases unmatched to any gene: 6. The CDR3 contains 15 residues. CDR1 and CDR2 (germline): SGHTA, FQGTGA. For the CDR3, the DNA is TGTGCCAGCAGAGCGAGCGGGAGCCCCTACAATGAGCAGTTCTTC. As protein: CASRASGSPYNEQFF. Full variable domain (missing parts from reference TRBV7-3 and TRBJ2-1): GAGVSQTPSNKVTEKGKYVELRCDPISGHTALYWYRQSLGQGPEFLIYFQGTGAADDSGLPNDRFFAVRPEGSVSTLKIQRTERGDSAVYLCASRASGSPYNEQFFGPGTRLTVL.

As concerns this clonotype: A much larger clone differs from this one at a single base, so this may be a read error. The V call is TRBV12-3 or TRBV12-4, the J call TRBJ2-3; 10 bases align to TRBD2. The V segment lost 11 bases and the J segment 6 bases; nucleotides outside the gene matches: 14. This CDR3 has 15 amino acids. CDR3 coding DNA: TGTGCCTCCCAGTTTTCGGGACTAGCGATGGATACGCAGTATTTT. This encodes CASQFSGLAMDTQYF.

Details on this clonotype: A read error may explain this, as a much larger clone is one base away. The chain recombines TRBV6-5 with TRBJ1-2, with 7 bases matching TRBD1. Germline assignment: CDR1 MNHEY and CDR2 SVGAGI. CDR3 length: 14 residues. CDR3 DNA: TGTGTCAGCAGTTACCGCAGCAGGGGGTATGGCTACACCTTC. As protein: CVSSYRSRGYGYTF.

This clonotype was picked up many times. The chain's CDR3 is CASGRVAYEQYF. The CDR3 DNA follows: TGTGCCAGCGGGCGGGTCGCCTACGAGCAGTACTTC. The gene calls are TRBV21-1 and TRBJ2-7; the table's TRBD1 call for D was not verified on the DNA. TRBV21-1 is reported as a pseudogene. The length of the CDR3 is 12 residues.

The V gene is TRBV28, the J gene TRBJ1-5; D gene unclear. The CDR3 loop spans 13 amino acids. The ends were cut back, 3 bases at V and 6 bases at J, with 9 bases in the middle. Per germline, CDR1 MDHEN and CDR2 SYDVKM. DNA for the CDR3: TGTGCCAGCAGTTTGAATCTAGGTCAGCCCCAGCATTTT. This translates into CASSLNLGQPQHF.